Shown below are 5 T cell receptor beta chains from a single sample sequenced in a study of cytomegalovirus exposure and HLA in healthy donors. Primers: 60 Vbeta forward and 13 Jbeta reverse. Method: immunoSEQ multiplex PCR; TCRdb's copy keeps in-frame clones and lacks some. Of some 150,000 clones listed, 80% to 90% are singletons. The sample taken for sequencing was PBMCs. The receptors come from a woman aged 40 to 50 in good health and CMV-seropositive.

With respect to this clone: At one boundary the junction diverges from the germline segment, which might be a read error. This chain connects TRBV7-9 to TRBJ1-1, with a tentative D call TRBD1 (5 bases). CDR1 is SEHNR, CDR2 FQNEAQ, per germline (reference sequence). This CDR3 region has 14 residues. The CDR3 DNA reads TGTTCCAGCAGCTCCACCGGGGGGTTCGCTGAAGCTTTCTTT. This encodes CSSSSTGGFAEAFF.

In DNA, the CDR3 is TGTGCCAGCAGTCCTCAGGGTACCACTGAAGCTTTCTTT. Translated: CASSPQGTTEAFF. The chain links TRBV2 to TRBJ1-1; D is possibly TRBD1 (5 bases). Trimming stripped 5 bases from V and 4 bases from J, with 11 bases between. Germline V gene lookup returns CDR1 SNHLY and CDR2 FYNNEI. The CDR3 is 13 residues long.

In its sample, this clone was seen once. V usage is TRBV9 and J usage is TRBJ2-7, with TRBD1 identical over 7 bases. V shed 0 bases and J 2 bases; nucleotides not matched to a gene: 2. This CDR3 is 14 amino acids long. Germline loops: CDR1 SGDLS, CDR2 YYNGEE. CDR3 amino acids: CASSVEGGPYEQYF. The DNA for the CDR3 is TGTGCCAGCAGCGTAGAAGGGGGCCCCTACGAGCAGTACTTC. Based on the CDR3 plus reference TRBV9 and TRBJ2-7, the full variable domain is DSGVTQTPKHLITATGQRVTLRCSPRSGDLSVYWYQQSLDQGLQFLIQYYNGEERAKGNILERFSAQQFPDLHSELNLSSLELGDSALYFCASSVEGGPYEQYFGPGTRLTVT.

The CDR3 nucleotides are TGCAGCGTTGAATGGACAGGTCGCGGGTACAATGAGCAGTTCTTC. Protein sequence: CSVEWTGRGYNEQFF. J is TRBJ2-1 and V is TRBV29-1, with TRBD1 matching over 7 bases. After removal of 2 bases from V and 4 bases from J, the junction contained 8 bases not matched to a gene. Germline lookup yields CDR1 SQVTM and CDR2 ANQGSEA. The CDR3 sequence is 15 residues long.

The chain joins TRBV4-3 to TRBJ2-2; 12 positions agree with TRBD2. J lost 4 bases, V lost 8 bases, and 5 bases had no gene match. Germline V gives CDR1 LGHNA, CDR2 YSLEER. The CDR3 is 15 residues long. The CDR3 DNA sequence: TGCGCCAGCCGTACTAGCGGGGGGTCCACCGGGGAGCTGTTTTTT. Its protein product is CASRTSGGSTGELFF.